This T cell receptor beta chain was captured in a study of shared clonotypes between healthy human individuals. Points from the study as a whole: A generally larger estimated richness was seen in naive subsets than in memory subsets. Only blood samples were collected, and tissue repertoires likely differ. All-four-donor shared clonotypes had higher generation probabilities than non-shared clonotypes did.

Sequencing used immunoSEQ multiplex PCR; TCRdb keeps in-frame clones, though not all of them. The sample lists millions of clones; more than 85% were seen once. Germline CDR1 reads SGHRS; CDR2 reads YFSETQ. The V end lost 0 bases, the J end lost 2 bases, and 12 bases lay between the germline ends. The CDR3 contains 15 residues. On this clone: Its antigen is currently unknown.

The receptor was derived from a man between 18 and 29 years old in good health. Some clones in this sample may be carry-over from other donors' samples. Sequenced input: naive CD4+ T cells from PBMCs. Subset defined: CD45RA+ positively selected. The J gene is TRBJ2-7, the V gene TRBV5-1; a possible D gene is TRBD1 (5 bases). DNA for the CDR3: TGCGCCAGCAGCTTGGGGGTCCCAGGGACCTACGAGCAGTACTTC. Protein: CASSLGVPGTYEQYF.